This paragraph covers one T cell receptor (beta chain) sequence. As yet, its antigen is unknown. Some clones are missing from TCRdb's copy, which holds only in-frame ones; the method was immunoSEQ multiplex PCR. In the table there are approximately 150,000 clones, around 93% of which are singletons. This record belongs to a study of T cell responses to AZD1222 COVID-19 vaccine. Whole-study results and caveats: An increase in Spike-specific TCR breadth and depth was observed after two AZD1222 doses. Recipients of AZD1222 seropositive at baseline numbered only five or six. Clonal diversity may have been underestimated, and the donors were mostly white British, with more females than males. Without day 14 samples, only post-peak T cell repertoires were studied.

The receptor comes from an adult in good health. The sequencing used peripheral blood, collected on day 0 of AZD1222 vaccination.

CDR3 sequence: CASSYFIPGHGTDTQYF. The CDR3 coding sequence is TGTGCCAGCAGTTACTTCATTCCGGGACATGGCACAGATACGCAGTATTTT. The rearrangement links TRBV6-2 or TRBV6-3 to TRBJ2-3; TRBD1 is a possible D gene (6 bases). Germline-derived CDR1 and CDR2 are MNHEY and SVGEGT. This CDR3 is built from 17 residues. Trimming cost V 1 base and J 1 base, with 15 bases left between them.